Presented here are 9 T cell receptor beta chains from one specimen sequenced in a study of OX40 agonist ivuxolimab in advanced cancers. This table comes from immunoSEQ multiplex PCR, and its TCRdb copy is limited to in-frame clones, with some not included. The sample records 60,000 to 80,000 clones, around 80% being singletons. The sample in question was CD4+ or CD8+ T cells sorted from blood, obtained in a trial of the OX40 agonist ivuxolimab. These receptor sequences come from an adult with an advanced solid tumor such as melanoma, head and neck, liver or kidney cancer.

The rearrangement uses TRBV15 and TRBJ1-2; tentatively, D is TRBD1 (5 bases). Per germline, CDR1 LNHNV and CDR2 YYDKDF (reference sequence). This CDR3 region has 16 residues. Trimming shortened V by 3 bases and J by 2 bases, and 16 bases separated the two germline ends. The CDR3 DNA reads as TGTGCCACCAGCAGGGGGGGTAGGGGTGCGAACTATGGCTACACCTTC. It translates to CATSRGGRGANYGYTF.

This sequence joins TRBV19 and TRBJ2-3; 9 bases match TRBD1. This CDR3 has 15 amino acids. CDR1 and CDR2 from the germline V gene are LNHDA and SQIVND (reference sequence). The V gene end was trimmed by 7 bases and the J gene end by 8 bases; junction bases not matched to a gene: 13. The CDR3 sequence is CASKRQGGFLGTQYF. The CDR3 nucleotides read TGTGCCAGTAAACGACAGGGGGGTTTTTTGGGTACGCAGTATTTT.

This chain connects TRBV5-1 to TRBJ2-7; TRBD2 might be the D (6 bases). In germline, CDR1 is SGHRS, CDR2 YFSETQ. The CDR3 covers 15 residues. Deletions cut 0 bases from V and 0 bases from J, with 10 bases between. Written as DNA, the CDR3 is TGCGCCAGCAGCTTGGGAGCGGGCCGCTCCTACGAGCAGTACTTC. This encodes CASSLGAGRSYEQYF.

This chain connects TRBV5-4 to TRBJ2-3, with a tentative D call TRBD1 (6 bases). This CDR3 has 14 residues. Germline CDR1 SGHNT, CDR2 YYREEE (reference sequence). The V end was cut by 1 base, the J end by 3 bases, with 9 bases between. CDR3 bases: TGTGCCAGCAGCTTGTCGCAGGGGACAGATACGCAGTATTTT. It yields the protein CASSLSQGTDTQYF.

The chain combines TRBV12-2 with TRBJ1-5; the tabulated D call, TRBD1, remains unverified against the DNA. TRBV12-2 is annotated as a pseudogene. There are 17 residues in the CDR3. The CDR3 DNA reads TGTGCAAGTCGCTATTCCGACAGGCTGTATAGCAATCAGCCCCAGCATTTT. It specifies CASRYSDRLYSNQPQHF.

The chain recombines TRBV7-9 with TRBJ2-3, with 10 nucleotides matching TRBD2. Germline V gene sequence: CDR1 SEHNR, CDR2 FQNEAQ (reference sequence). The CDR3 runs to 16 residues. Losses at the gene ends were 6 bases for V and 0 bases for J; bases not matched to a gene: 6. The CDR3 is CASRKGLATSTDTQYF. DNA of the CDR3: TGTGCCAGCAGAAAGGGACTAGCGACTAGCACAGATACGCAGTATTTT. Full variable domain (remainder filled in from reference TRBV7-9 and TRBJ2-3): DTGVSQNPRHKITKRGQNVTFRCDPISEHNRLYWYRQTLGQGPEFLTYFQNEAQLEKSRLLSDRFSAERPKGSFSTLEIQRTEQGDSAMYLCASRKGLATSTDTQYFGPGTRLTVL.

This CDR3 reads CASSLASSQETQYF. CDR3 nucleotides: TGTGCCAGCAGCTTGGCTAGCAGCCAAGAGACCCAGTACTTC. The chain combines TRBV5-4 with TRBJ2-5, with TRBD2 as a possible D gene (5 bases). This CDR3 spans 14 amino acids. CDR1 SGHNT and CDR2 YYREEE come from the germline V gene (reference sequence). With 0 bases removed from V and 1 base from J, the gap between germline ends came to 7 bases.

The V and J genes are TRBV19 and TRBJ2-1; D not resolved. With 9 bases removed from V and 2 bases from J, the gap between germline ends came to 20 bases. CDR3 size: 16 residues. Germline CDR1 is LNHDA and CDR2 is SQIVND (reference sequence). The chain's CDR3 is CASLSRANIAYNEQFF. In nucleotides, the CDR3 is TGTGCCAGCCTTAGTCGCGCGAATATAGCCTACAATGAGCAGTTCTTC.

This clone appeared a few times. The chain links TRBV7-2 to TRBJ2-7, with D hard to call. V was clipped by 4 bases and J by 0 bases, with 7 bases between them. The CDR3 length is 13 residues. The germline gives CDR1 SGHTA, CDR2 FQGNSA. This chain's CDR3 is CASSSSSSYEQYF. The CDR3, as DNA: TGTGCCAGCAGCTCCTCCAGCTCCTACGAGCAGTACTTC.